The 27 T cell receptor beta chains below all came from one sample that was sequenced in a study of blood T cells in healthy people across ages. A J-beta primer mix and a sample-barcoded 5' primer were used in a second PCR of roughly 6 to 11 cycles. Each CDR3 protein is one row after TCRdb ran MiXCR on the 5' RACE reads. The data show about 830,000 distinct CDR3 sequences, about 62% seen once. What was sequenced was blood. The receptor set was obtained from a man aged 25-40 years in good health.

This clonotype was recorded a few times. This rearrangement joins TRBV4-1 to TRBJ2-7; 8 bases agree with TRBD2. J was trimmed by 2 bases and V by 1 base; bases with no gene match: 4. This CDR3 contains 15 residues. CDR1 is MGHRA, CDR2 YSYEKL, per germline. The CDR3 DNA sequence: TGCGCCAGCAGCCAAGTGGACGGGGGGGCCTACGAGCAGTACTTC. Amino acids: CASSQVDGGAYEQYF.

V is TRBV20-1 and J is TRBJ1-2, with a possible D match to TRBD1 (5 bases). There are 15 residues in the CDR3. Germline V lookup: CDR1 DFQATT, CDR2 SNEGSKA (reference sequence). Deletions cut 0 bases from V and 2 bases from J, with 13 bases between. In DNA, the CDR3 is TGCAGTGCTAGAGATGATAGGGGTGAGAACTATGGCTACACCTTC. Its translation is CSARDDRGENYGYTF.

The chain is built from TRBV6-5 and TRBJ2-2; 10 positions agree with TRBD1. The V gene's germline CDR1 is MNHEY and CDR2 SVGAGI. The CDR3 totals 16 residues. Unmatched junction bases numbered 9, after V lost 6 bases and J lost 5 bases. The CDR3 DNA sequence: TGTGCCAGCAGATTACCGGGACAGGGGACTACCGGGGAGCTGTTTTTT. It yields the protein CASRLPGQGTTGELFF.

The chain uses TRBV20-1 and TRBJ2-3; TRBD2 agrees at 8 bases. The CDR3 is 15 residues long. V lost 6 bases, J lost 1 base, and 9 bases stayed unmatched. From germline, CDR1 is DFQATT and CDR2 SNEGSKA (reference sequence). CDR3 sequence reads: CSALGGVGGTDTQYF. CDR3 coding DNA: TGCAGTGCCCTCGGGGGGGTTGGCGGCACAGATACGCAGTATTTT.

The V and J genes are TRBV5-1 and TRBJ2-3; TRBD1 agrees at 8 bases. This CDR3 spans 12 amino acids. CDR1 and CDR2 from the germline V gene are SGHRS and YFSETQ. The V gene end was trimmed by 5 bases and the J gene end by 4 bases; junction bases not matched to a gene: 0. The CDR3 DNA sequence: TGCGCCAGCAGGGGACAGGCAGATACGCAGTATTTT. It translates to CASRGQADTQYF. The entire variable domain, with the rest obtained from reference TRBV5-1 and TRBJ2-3, is as follows: KAGVTQTPRYLIKTRGQQVTLSCSPISGHRSVSWYQQTPGQGLQFLFEYFSETQRNKGNFPGRFSGRQFSNSRSEMNVSTLELGDSALYLCASRGQADTQYFGPGTRLTVL.

The chain is built from TRBV7-2 and TRBJ1-1; D gene unclear. CDR1 is SGHTA, CDR2 FQGNSA, per germline. There are 13 residues in the CDR3. The V gene lost 5 bases and the J gene lost 0 bases, with 7 bases spanning the gap. CDR3 nucleotides: TGTGCCAGCAGCACTCGTATGAACACTGAAGCTTTCTTT. It codes for CASSTRMNTEAFF.

The V gene is TRBV4-1, the J gene TRBJ2-4; D is perhaps TRBD2 (5 bases). The V gene's germline CDR1 is MGHRA and CDR2 YSYEKL. The CDR3 runs 16 residues. V lost 0 bases and J lost 4, with 13 bases in between. In DNA, the CDR3 is TGCGCCAGCAGCCAAGAACTAGGTCGGATGAAAAACATTCAGTACTTC. Translation: CASSQELGRMKNIQYF.

This clonotype has just a few counts. This chain connects TRBV20-1 to TRBJ2-5; D unresolved. Per germline, CDR1 DFQATT and CDR2 SNEGSKA (reference sequence). V lost 3 bases to trimming and J lost 3 bases, with 5 bases between them. This CDR3 contains 11 residues. The DNA for the CDR3 is TGCAGTGCTAGGGGAAAAGAGACCCAGTACTTC. Protein sequence: CSARGKETQYF.

The V and J genes are TRBV20-1 and TRBJ2-1; 8 positions match TRBD2. The CDR3 contains 14 residues. V lost 3 bases and J lost 10; bases outside the gene matches: 11. CDR1 DFQATT and CDR2 SNEGSKA come from the germline V gene (reference sequence). The CDR3 region is CSARSGGPTWEQFF. The CDR3 DNA reads as TGCAGTGCTAGGTCGGGGGGGCCCACTTGGGAGCAGTTCTTC.

The sample holds a few counts of this clonotype. The chain employs TRBV6-6 and TRBJ2-1, with 10 bases identical to TRBD1. This CDR3 region has 16 residues. Unmatched junction bases numbered 9, after V lost 5 bases and J lost 5 bases. CDR1 is MNHNY, CDR2 SVGAGI, per germline (reference sequence). The CDR3 here is CASSATGGWVNNEQFF. CDR3 nucleotides: TGTGCCAGCAGTGCGACAGGGGGCTGGGTTAACAATGAGCAGTTCTTC.

Worth noting for this clonotype: The germline gene is not matched at one end of the junction; a read error may be the cause. This chain uses TRBV15 with TRBJ2-1; possibly TRBD1 or TRBD2 for D (5 bases each). Germline V CDR1 and CDR2: LNHNV, YYDKDF (reference sequence). The CDR3 contains 16 residues. CDR3 bases: TGTGCCGCCAGTCCGGGGCATCTTAGCTCCTACAATGAGCAGTTCTTC. Translated: CAASPGHLSSYNEQFF.

This clonotype was recorded once. The chain joins TRBV6-5 to TRBJ1-2, with D possibly matching TRBD1 (5 bases). The ends were cut back, 0 bases at V and 2 bases at J, with 13 bases in the middle. Per germline, CDR1 MNHEY and CDR2 SVGAGI. The CDR3 is 16 amino acids. The CDR3 region is CASSYSPGHRNYGYTF. CDR3 DNA sequence: TGTGCCAGCAGTTACTCGCCAGGGCATAGAAACTATGGCTACACCTTC.

Only a few counts were recorded for this clonotype. This chain joins TRBV20-1 and TRBJ2-1, with a weak D call TRBD2 (6 bases). Germline values: CDR1 DFQATT, CDR2 SNEGSKA (reference sequence). V was clipped by 0 bases and J by 3 bases, with 12 bases between them. This CDR3 spans 15 amino acids. CDR3 DNA sequence: TGCAGTGCTAGAGATTGGGGGGTTAACTACAATGAGCAGTTCTTC. It is translated as CSARDWGVNYNEQFF.

With regard to this clonotype: Germline and junction disagree at one end, which may indicate a read error. This chain joins TRBV4-3 and TRBJ2-1, with TRBD1 as a possible D gene (5 bases). This CDR3 comprises 14 residues. The germline V gene has CDR1 LGHNA and CDR2 YSLEER. The CDR3 loop is CASSQGQGTDEQFF. For the CDR3, the DNA is TGCGCCAGCAGTCAAGGTCAGGGTACCGATGAGCAGTTCTTC.

V gene TRBV2 combines with J gene TRBJ2-1; D possibly matches TRBD1 or TRBD2 (5 bases each). The germline V gene has CDR1 SNHLY and CDR2 FYNNEI. The CDR3 length is 15 residues. V lost 3 bases and J 0 bases, leaving 9 bases between the germline ends. The CDR3 here is CASSEGPSSYNEQFF. The CDR3 DNA reads TGTGCCAGCAGTGAGGGACCCAGCTCCTACAATGAGCAGTTCTTC.

This clonotype was seen more than once but under ten times. The J gene is TRBJ2-3, the V gene TRBV10-3, with a tentative D call TRBD1 (5 bases). CDR1 and CDR2 from the germline V gene are ENHRY and SYGVKD. V gave up 4 bases and J gave up 5 bases, with 16 bases separating them. The CDR3 sequence is 15 residues long. The CDR3 DNA is TGTGCCATCAGTGCGGGCAGGGAAATACTAGATACGCAGTATTTT. The encoded protein is CAISAGREILDTQYF.

The chain carries TRBV7-2 and TRBJ2-7; tentatively, D is TRBD1 (6 bases). The germline gives CDR1 SGHTA, CDR2 FQGNSA. The CDR3 length is 16 residues. V was pared by 4 bases and J by 3 bases, with 19 bases between. The CDR3: CASSSGGQPRLYEQYF. The DNA of the CDR3 is TGTGCCAGCAGCTCCGGCGGACAGCCGAGGCTCTACGAGCAGTACTTC.

This rearrangement joins TRBV4-3 to TRBJ2-1, with a tentative D call TRBD2 (6 bases). From germline, CDR1 is LGHNA and CDR2 YSLEER. V lost 1 base to trimming and J lost 8 bases, with 12 bases between them. The CDR3 runs 14 residues. This chain's CDR3 is CASSQGRGSDEQFF. CDR3 nucleotide sequence: TGCGCCAGCAGCCAAGGTCGGGGGAGCGATGAGCAGTTCTTC.

V gene TRBV7-2 combines with J gene TRBJ2-7; TRBD1 matches 8 bases. CDR1 is SGHTA, CDR2 FQGNSA, per germline. This CDR3 contains 16 residues. J lost 3 bases, V lost 4 bases, and 11 bases had no gene match. For the CDR3, the DNA is TGTGCCAGCAGCTGGGATGCCCGACAGGGGAGCTACGAGCAGTACTTC. This gives the protein CASSWDARQGSYEQYF.

The rearrangement joins TRBV7-3 to TRBJ2-5, with a tentative D call TRBD1 (6 bases). Germline CDR1 reads SGHTA; CDR2 reads FQGTGA. There are 13 residues in the CDR3. V lost 6 bases to trimming and J lost 0 bases, with 8 bases between them. Written as DNA, the CDR3 is TGTGCCAGCAGTGGGGACAACCAAGAGACCCAGTACTTC. Translated, it gives CASSGDNQETQYF.

The chain is built from TRBV7-2 and TRBJ1-2; 7 bases map to TRBD1. The CDR3 contains 14 residues. With V trimmed by 2 bases and J by 3 bases, 3 bases remained unmatched. Germline V gene sequence: CDR1 SGHTA, CDR2 FQGNSA. The CDR3 bases are TGTGCCAGCAGCTTACAGGGGACAGACTATGGCTACACCTTC. Encoded protein: CASSLQGTDYGYTF.

The V call is TRBV6-6, the J call TRBJ2-5; TRBD1 aligns across 11 bases. The germline V gene encodes CDR1 MNHNY and CDR2 SVGAGI (reference sequence). The J segment lost 5 bases and the V segment lost 4 bases, leaving 9 bases of the junction unmatched. The CDR3 has 16 amino acids. CDR3 in DNA: TGTGCCAGCAGTTCTTCCCGGACAGGGGGCTGGGAGACCCAGTACTTC. This translates into CASSSSRTGGWETQYF.

As regards this clonotype: Possible read error: a much larger clone is one base away. This sequence joins TRBV6-5 and TRBJ2-7, with D possibly being TRBD1 (5 bases). Germline values: CDR1 MNHEY, CDR2 SVGAGI. V lost 6 bases to trimming and J lost 0 bases, with 6 bases between them. CDR3 length: 12 residues. The CDR3 DNA sequence: TGTGCCAGCAGGGACATCTCCTACGAGCAGTACTTC. This encodes CASRDISYEQYF.

The J gene is TRBJ2-2, the V gene TRBV28, with D perhaps matching TRBD1 (5 bases). CDR3 size: 14 residues. V was clipped by 5 bases and J by 6 bases, with 13 bases between them. Germline V CDR1 and CDR2: MDHEN, SYDVKM. Written as DNA, the CDR3 is TGTGCCAGCAGTGTTCCCAGGGTCGCCGGGGAGCTGTTTTTT. This codes for CASSVPRVAGELFF.

The V call is TRBV4-2, the J call TRBJ2-5; 9 bases are a match to TRBD2. The CDR3 runs 14 residues. Germline V gives CDR1 LGHNA, CDR2 YNFKEQ. V was pared by 4 bases and J by 5 bases, with 5 bases of the junction left unmatched. The CDR3 bases are TGTGCCAGCAGCCCCGGGACTAGCACGGAGACCCAGTACTTC. Protein product: CASSPGTSTETQYF.

The chain couples TRBV7-2 to TRBJ2-1; TRBD2 matches at 8 bases. V dropped 1 base and J dropped 8; count of bases not matched to a gene: 4. Germline CDR1 is SGHTA and CDR2 is FQGNSA. The CDR3 is 14 amino acids. CDR3 protein: CASSLEGSGDEQFF. The CDR3 nucleotides read TGTGCCAGCAGCTTAGAAGGTAGCGGGGATGAGCAGTTCTTC.

The rearrangement uses TRBV20-1 and TRBJ2-4, with D possibly being TRBD2 (6 bases). The better agreement between TRBJ2-7 and the DNA end casts doubt on the J call. Germline loops: CDR1 DFQATT, CDR2 SNEGSKA (reference sequence). The CDR3 runs 15 residues. CDR3 nucleotide sequence: TGCAGTGCTAGAAAAACGGGACTTCTATACTACGAGCAGTACTTC. Its translation is CSARKTGLLYYEQYF.